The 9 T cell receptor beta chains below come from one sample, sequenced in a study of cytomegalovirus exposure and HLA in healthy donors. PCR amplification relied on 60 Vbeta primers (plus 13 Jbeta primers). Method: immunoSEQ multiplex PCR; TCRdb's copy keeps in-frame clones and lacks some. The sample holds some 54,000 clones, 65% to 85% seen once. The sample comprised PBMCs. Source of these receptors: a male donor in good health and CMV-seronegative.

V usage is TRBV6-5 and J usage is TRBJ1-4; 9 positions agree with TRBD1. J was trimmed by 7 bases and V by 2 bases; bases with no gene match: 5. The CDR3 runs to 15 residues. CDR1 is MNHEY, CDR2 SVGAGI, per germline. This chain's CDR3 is CASSYQTGGGEKLFF. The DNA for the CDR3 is TGTGCCAGCAGTTACCAAACAGGGGGCGGTGAAAAACTGTTTTTT.

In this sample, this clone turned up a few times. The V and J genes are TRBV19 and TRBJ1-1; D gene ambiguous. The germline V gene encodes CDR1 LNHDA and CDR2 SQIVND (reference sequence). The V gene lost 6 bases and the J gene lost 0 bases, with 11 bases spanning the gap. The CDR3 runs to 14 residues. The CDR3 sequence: CASSIDKLNTEAFF. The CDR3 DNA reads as TGTGCCAGTAGCATTGACAAACTGAACACTGAAGCTTTCTTT.

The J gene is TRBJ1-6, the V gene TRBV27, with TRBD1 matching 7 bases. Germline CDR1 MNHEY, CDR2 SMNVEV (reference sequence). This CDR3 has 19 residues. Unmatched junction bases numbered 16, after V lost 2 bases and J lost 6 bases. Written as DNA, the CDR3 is TGTGCCAGCAGTTTAAGCCAACCCGGGACAGCCTTTCTTAATTCACCCCTCCACTTT. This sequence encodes CASSLSQPGTAFLNSPLHF.

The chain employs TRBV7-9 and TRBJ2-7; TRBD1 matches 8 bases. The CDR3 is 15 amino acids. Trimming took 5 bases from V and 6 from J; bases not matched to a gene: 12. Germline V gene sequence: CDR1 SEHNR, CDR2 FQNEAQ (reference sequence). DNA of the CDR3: TGTGCCAGCAGCCCATCAGCCAGGGGGCTGGTCGAGCAGTACTTC. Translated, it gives CASSPSARGLVEQYF.

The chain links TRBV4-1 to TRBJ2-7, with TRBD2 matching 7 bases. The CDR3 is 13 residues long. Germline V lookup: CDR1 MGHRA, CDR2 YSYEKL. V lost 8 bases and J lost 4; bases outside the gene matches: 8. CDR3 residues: CASWGGDSYEQYF. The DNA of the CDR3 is TGCGCCAGCTGGGGGGGGGATTCTTACGAGCAGTACTTC.

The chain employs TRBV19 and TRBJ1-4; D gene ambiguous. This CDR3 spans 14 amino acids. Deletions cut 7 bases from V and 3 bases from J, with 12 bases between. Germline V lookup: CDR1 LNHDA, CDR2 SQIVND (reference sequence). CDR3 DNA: TGTGCCAGTATCGCAAGGAGCCCTAATGAAAAACTGTTTTTT. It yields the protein CASIARSPNEKLFF.

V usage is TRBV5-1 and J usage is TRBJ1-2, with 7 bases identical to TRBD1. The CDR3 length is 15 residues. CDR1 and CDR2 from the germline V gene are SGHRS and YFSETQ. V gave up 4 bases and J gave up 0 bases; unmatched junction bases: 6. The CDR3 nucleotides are TGCGCCAGCAGCCTAAGACAGGGTCCTAACTATGGCTACACCTTC. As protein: CASSLRQGPNYGYTF.

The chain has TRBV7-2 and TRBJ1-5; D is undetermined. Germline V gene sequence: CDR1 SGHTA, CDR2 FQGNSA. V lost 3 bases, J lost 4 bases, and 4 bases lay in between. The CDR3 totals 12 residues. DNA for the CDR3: TGTGCCAGCAGCTTTCCAAATCAGCCCCAGCATTTT. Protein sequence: CASSFPNQPQHF.

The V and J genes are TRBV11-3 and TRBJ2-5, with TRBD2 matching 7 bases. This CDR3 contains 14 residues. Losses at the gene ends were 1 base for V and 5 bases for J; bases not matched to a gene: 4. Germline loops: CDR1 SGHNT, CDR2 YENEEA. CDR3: CASSLGVGGETQYF. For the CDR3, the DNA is TGTGCCAGCAGCTTAGGGGTGGGGGGGGAGACCCAGTACTTC.